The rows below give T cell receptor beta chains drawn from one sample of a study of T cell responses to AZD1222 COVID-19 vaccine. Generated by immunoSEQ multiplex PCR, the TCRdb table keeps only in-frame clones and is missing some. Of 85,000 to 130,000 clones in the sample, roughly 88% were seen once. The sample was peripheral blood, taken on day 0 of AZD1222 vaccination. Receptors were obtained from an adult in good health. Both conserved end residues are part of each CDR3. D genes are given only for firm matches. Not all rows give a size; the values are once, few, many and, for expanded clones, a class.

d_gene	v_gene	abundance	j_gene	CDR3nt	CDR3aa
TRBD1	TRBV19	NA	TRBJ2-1	TGTGCCAGTAGTATCAGGACAGGGGCCTACAATGAGCAGTTCTTC	CASSIRTGAYNEQFF
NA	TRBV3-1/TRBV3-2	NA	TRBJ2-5	TGTGCCAGCAGCCAAGGTCTCTCCAGGAGAGCGGTCCAAGAGACCCAGTACTTC	CASSQGLSRRAVQETQYF
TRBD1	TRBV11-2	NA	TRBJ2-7	TGTGCCAGCAACCGAGGACAGGGGAGGGCGGGGGAGCAGTACTTC	CASNRGQGRAGEQYF
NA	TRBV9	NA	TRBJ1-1	TGTGCCAGCAGCGTGGGCCTAGATCGGGGCACTGAAGCTTTCTTT	CASSVGLDRGTEAFF
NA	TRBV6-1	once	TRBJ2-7	TGTGCCAGCAGTGACAGAGGGATCTCCTACGAGCAGTACTTC	CASSDRGISYEQYF
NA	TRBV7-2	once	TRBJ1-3	TGTGCCAGCAGCTTTAGTAAGCAGTCTGGAAACACCATATATTTT	CASSFSKQSGNTIYF
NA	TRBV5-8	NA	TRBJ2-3	TGTGCCAGCAGCTTGGGTCAGCGCACAAACACAGATACGCAGTATTTT	CASSLGQRTNTDTQYF
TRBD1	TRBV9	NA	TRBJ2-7	TGTGCCAGCAGCCTGGGACAGTACTACGAGCAGTACTTC	CASSLGQYYEQYF
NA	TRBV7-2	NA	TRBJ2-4	TGTGCCAGCAGCTTTAGCGGTCTAGCCAAAAACATTCAGTACTTC	CASSFSGLAKNIQYF
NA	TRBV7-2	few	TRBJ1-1	TGTGCCAGCAGCTTAGATGGAGGGAGGAACACTGAAGCTTTCTTT	CASSLDGGRNTEAFF
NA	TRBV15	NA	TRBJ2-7	TGTGCCACCAGCAGAGTGGGGGAGCCCTACGAGCAGTACTTC	CATSRVGEPYEQYF
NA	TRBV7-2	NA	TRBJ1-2	TGTGCCAGCAGCCTTAGGGATTCGATCTATGGCTACACCTTC	CASSLRDSIYGYTF
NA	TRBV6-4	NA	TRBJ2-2	TGTGCCAGCAGTGATTCTATCGACAGTTCCACCGGGGAGCTGTTTTTT	CASSDSIDSSTGELFF
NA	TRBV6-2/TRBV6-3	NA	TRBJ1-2	TGTGCCAGCAGTCCCGCTAACTATGGCTACACCTTC	CASSPANYGYTF
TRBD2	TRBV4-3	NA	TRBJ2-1	TGCGCCAGCAGCCAAGATCTAGCGGACAATGAGCAGTTCTTC	CASSQDLADNEQFF
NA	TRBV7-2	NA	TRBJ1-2	TGTGCCAGCAGCTTAGAGGGCGCACGATTATGGGGCTACACCTTC	CASSLEGARLWGYTF
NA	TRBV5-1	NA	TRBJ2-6	TGCGCCAGCAGCGGGTGGACCTCTGGGGCCAACGTCCTGACTTTC	CASSGWTSGANVLTF
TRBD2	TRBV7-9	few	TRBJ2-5	TGTGCCAGCAGCCAAGGGACTAGCTTTGAGACCCAGTACTTC	CASSQGTSFETQYF
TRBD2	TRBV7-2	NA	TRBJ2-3	TGTGCCAGCAGCCCTTTCGTTGCGGCTAGCGGGAGACCAGATACGCAGTATTTT	CASSPFVAASGRPDTQYF
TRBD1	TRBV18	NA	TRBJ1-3	TGTGCCAGCTCACCCCTCCCGGGACAGGGGGCTGGAAACACCATATATTTT	CASSPLPGQGAGNTIYF
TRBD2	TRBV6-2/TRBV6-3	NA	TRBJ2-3	TGTGCCAGCAGTTACTCGATGGGACTAGCGGAAACAGATACGCAGTATTTT	CASSYSMGLAETDTQYF
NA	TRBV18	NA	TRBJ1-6	TGTGCCAGCTCACCGTACCAGAGTTATAATTCACCCCTCCACTTT	CASSPYQSYNSPLHF
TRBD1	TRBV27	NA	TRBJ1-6	TGTGCCAGCAGTTTGAGTGGCAGGGGGTTTTCACCCCTCCACTTT	CASSLSGRGFSPLHF
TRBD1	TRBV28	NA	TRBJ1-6	TGTGCCAGCTGGGGGGACAGGGGGTTTGCTGCCCTTCACTTT	CASWGDRGFAALHF
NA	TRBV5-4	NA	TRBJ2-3	TGTGCCAGCAGCTATCAGGTCGCGCCAGATACGCAGTATTTT	CASSYQVAPDTQYF
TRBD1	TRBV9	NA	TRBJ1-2	TGTGCCAGCAGCGGGGACAGGGGGCTTGGCTACACCTTC	CASSGDRGLGYTF